These 30 T cell receptor beta chains originate from one sample sequenced in a study of blood T cell repertoires in COVID-19. Using immunoSEQ multiplex PCR, the repertoire was profiled, and TCRdb retains in-frame clones only, with some absent. The table shows more than 300,000 clones, with almost 90% occurring only once. The specimen was peripheral blood. The receptors were gathered from a woman aged 40-49 years with COVID-19, enrolled during active disease.

J is TRBJ2-1 and V is TRBV5-1, with D perhaps TRBD1 (7 bases). Germline V gene data show CDR1 as SGHRS and CDR2 as YFSETQ. With 0 bases removed from V and 5 bases from J, the gap between germline ends came to 21 bases. The CDR3 extends over 18 amino acids. CDR3 protein: CASSLEGIWRDSNNEQFF. The CDR3 region has the DNA TGCGCCAGCAGCTTGGAGGGGATTTGGCGGGACAGTAACAATGAGCAGTTCTTC.

The chain combines TRBV13 with TRBJ1-4, with 9 bases matching TRBD1. Germline CDR1 PRHDT, CDR2 FYEKMQ (reference sequence). This CDR3 is built from 18 residues. V gave up 5 bases and J gave up 6 bases; unmatched junction bases: 16. The CDR3 coding sequence is TGTGCCAGCAGCCCCGTGGGGGGGACAGGGCGGCATGATGAAAAACTGTTTTTT. This codes for CASSPVGGTGRHDEKLFF.

This chain joins TRBV6-6 and TRBJ1-5; 8 bases line up with TRBD1. From germline, CDR1 is MNHNY and CDR2 SVGAGI (reference sequence). Germline trimming cut 5 bases from V and 2 bases from J; bases unmatched to any gene: 5. This CDR3 comprises 15 residues. The CDR3: CASSDRGLRNQPQHF. The CDR3, as DNA: TGTGCCAGCAGTGACAGGGGTTTGCGCAATCAGCCCCAGCATTTT.

This clone has just one count. V usage is TRBV9 and J usage is TRBJ1-3; D is unresolved. This CDR3 is built from 15 residues. The germline V and J ends were trimmed by 1 base and 0 bases, with 8 bases remaining between them. The germline CDR1 and CDR2 sequences are SGDLS and YYNGEE. The CDR3 loop is CASSVWANSGNTIYF. The CDR3 nucleotides are TGTGCCAGCAGCGTATGGGCAAACTCTGGAAACACCATATATTTT.

The gene calls are TRBV18 and TRBJ2-5, with 9 nucleotides matching TRBD1. CDR3 length: 16 amino acids. V lost 3 bases to trimming and J lost 3 bases; unmatched junction nucleotides: 8. Germline V gene lookup returns CDR1 KGHSH and CDR2 LQKENI. The CDR3 region has the DNA TGTGCCAGCTCACCCCCCCGAGACAGGGGGGAAGAGACCCAGTACTTC. Protein sequence: CASSPPRDRGEETQYF. Filled out from reference TRBV18 and TRBJ2-5, the complete variable domain reads NAGVMQNPRHLVRRRGQEARLRCSPMKGHSHVYWYRQLPEEGLKFMVYLQKENIIDESGMPKERFSAEFPKEGPSILRIQQVVRGDSAAYFCASSPPRDRGEETQYFGPGTRLLVL.

The chain is built from TRBV10-3 and TRBJ1-1; D ambiguous. The V end lost 10 bases, the J end lost 7 bases, and 22 bases lay between the germline ends. Germline-derived CDR1 and CDR2 are ENHRY and SYGVKD. This CDR3 spans 14 amino acids. The CDR3, as DNA: TGTGCCACCGCATCAAACGGACCGGAGGGTGAAGCTTTCTTT. Encoded protein: CATASNGPEGEAFF.

The chain uses TRBV3-1 (or the pseudogene TRBV3-2) and TRBJ1-6; D is uncertain. V was cut by 0 bases and J by 7 bases, with 16 bases left in between. In germline, CDR1 is LGHDT, CDR2 YNNKEL (reference sequence). The CDR3 is 17 amino acids. The CDR3 DNA reads TGTGCCAGCAGCCAAGAGTCTATCCTCAAGAGGAATTCACCCCTCCACTTT. Translated: CASSQESILKRNSPLHF.

The chain couples TRBV28 to TRBJ2-1; 9 bases match TRBD1. Germline V gene data show CDR1 as MDHEN and CDR2 as SYDVKM. The CDR3 has 12 amino acids. V dropped 8 bases and J dropped 4; count of bases not matched to a gene: 0. CDR3 coding DNA: TGTGCCAGCGGACAGGGGTACAATGAGCAGTTCTTC. Residues: CASGQGYNEQFF. The variable domain in full, with the rest retrieved from reference TRBV28 and TRBJ2-1, is DVKVTQSSRYLVKRTGEKVFLECVQDMDHENMFWYRQDPGLGLRLIYFSYDVKMKEKGDIPEGYSVSREKKERFSLILESASTNQTSMYLCASGQGYNEQFFGPGTRLTVL.

The V gene is TRBV9, the J gene TRBJ2-7; no definite D call. The ends were cut back, 4 bases at V and 3 bases at J, with 8 bases in the middle. Germline V lookup: CDR1 SGDLS, CDR2 YYNGEE. CDR3 length: 12 residues. In DNA, the CDR3 is TGTGCCAGCAGCTCCTTCAGCTACGAGCAGTACTTC. Protein: CASSSFSYEQYF.

The chain uses TRBV24-1 and TRBJ2-5, with D possibly TRBD2 on 6 matching bases. The germline V gene encodes CDR1 KGHDR and CDR2 SFDVKD. The V gene lost 7 bases and the J gene lost 5 bases, with 19 bases spanning the gap. The length of the CDR3 is 15 residues. The CDR3 DNA is TGTGCCACCAGCGAGGGACTGAGCATGTCGGAGACCCAGTACTTC. Its translation is CATSEGLSMSETQYF.

V usage is TRBV28 and J usage is TRBJ1-6; 9 nucleotides match TRBD1. CDR3 length equals 15 residues. V was clipped by 8 bases and J by 9 bases; unmatched bases: 11. Per the germline V gene, CDR1 is MDHEN and CDR2 is SYDVKM. In nucleotides, the CDR3 is TGTGCCAGCGATTTCCGGGACAGGGTTTTTTCACCCCTCCACTTT. Amino acid sequence: CASDFRDRVFSPLHF.

The chain carries TRBV28 and TRBJ1-1; no clear D. CDR3 size: 12 residues. The germline gives CDR1 MDHEN, CDR2 SYDVKM. The V end was cut by 6 bases, the J end by 6 bases, with 11 bases between. CDR3 loop: CASSLGVPEAFF. The CDR3 coding sequence is TGTGCCAGCAGCCTGGGAGTGCCTGAAGCTTTCTTT. The variable domain in full, completed from reference TRBV28 and TRBJ1-1, reads DVKVTQSSRYLVKRTGEKVFLECVQDMDHENMFWYRQDPGLGLRLIYFSYDVKMKEKGDIPEGYSVSREKKERFSLILESASTNQTSMYLCASSLGVPEAFFGQGTRLTVV.

The V gene is TRBV18, the J gene TRBJ1-4; possibly TRBD1 for D (5 bases). The CDR3 consists of 15 residues. CDR1 and CDR2 from the germline V gene are KGHSH and LQKENI. V dropped 4 bases and J dropped 0 bases, with 9 bases sitting between them. The DNA of the CDR3 is TGTGCCAGCTCACTCCAGGGCTCAACTAATGAAAAACTGTTTTTT. This translates into CASSLQGSTNEKLFF.

The rearrangement joins TRBV7-8 to TRBJ2-2; tentatively, D is TRBD2 (6 bases). V lost 5 bases to trimming and J lost 8 bases, with 18 bases between them. The CDR3 totals 15 residues. Germline loops: CDR1 SGHVS, CDR2 FQNEAQ. The CDR3 protein is CASSPRRGEDGELFF. CDR3 nucleotide sequence: TGTGCCAGCAGCCCGAGGAGAGGGGAGGATGGGGAGCTGTTTTTT.

This clone has a single count. The V gene is TRBV7-2, the J gene TRBJ2-5, with D hard to call. Per the germline V gene, CDR1 is SGHTA and CDR2 is FQGNSA. Trimming took 1 base from V and 2 from J, leaving 11 bases between them. The CDR3 extends over 15 amino acids. CDR3 amino acids: CASSLGLSSQETQYF. The CDR3, as DNA: TGTGCCAGCAGCTTAGGCCTATCCTCTCAAGAGACCCAGTACTTC.

The chain employs TRBV14 and TRBJ2-1, with D possibly matching TRBD2 (5 bases). The germline CDR1 and CDR2 sequences are SGHDN and FVKESK. This CDR3 region has 16 residues. V was shortened by 0 bases and J by 2 bases, with 11 bases between the two germline ends. The CDR3 bases are TGTGCCAGCAGCCAAGAGGTGGGAGTTGCCTACAATGAGCAGTTCTTC. It is translated as CASSQEVGVAYNEQFF.

The gene calls are TRBV28 and TRBJ1-1; D is possibly TRBD1 (6 bases). Germline values: CDR1 MDHEN, CDR2 SYDVKM. This CDR3 is 16 amino acids long. The germline V and J ends were trimmed by 3 bases and 0 bases, with 14 bases remaining between them. CDR3 sequence (DNA): TGTGCCAGCAGTTTGCGGGGGGCGAATATGAACACTGAAGCTTTCTTT. Its protein is CASSLRGANMNTEAFF.

This rearrangement joins TRBV12-3 or TRBV12-4 to TRBJ2-7; 7 bases agree with TRBD2. Trimming cost V 8 bases and J 4 bases; bases outside gene matches: 5. The CDR3 runs to 12 residues. CDR3 sequence (DNA): TGTGCCAGCGGGGGGGGAACTTACGAGCAGTACTTC. Protein product: CASGGGTYEQYF.

This clone was found once. The chain has TRBV6-6 and TRBJ1-1; 9 positions match TRBD1. Germline V gives CDR1 MNHNY, CDR2 SVGAGI (reference sequence). J lost 6 bases, V lost 5 bases, and 10 bases had no gene match. This CDR3 comprises 15 residues. Here the CDR3 reads CASSPPGQGSPEAFF. The CDR3 nucleotides are TGTGCCAGCAGTCCACCGGGACAGGGAAGTCCTGAAGCTTTCTTT.

Here the CDR3 DNA reads TGTGCCAGCAGCTATCTTCCTTCCTCGGGACAATTGCCTATGCAGTACTTC. It is translated as CASSYLPSSGQLPMQYF. The V call is TRBV13, the J call TRBJ2-7; TRBD1 might be the D (6 bases). CDR1 is PRHDT and CDR2 is FYEKMQ in the germline V gene (reference sequence). This CDR3 is built from 17 residues. The germline V and J ends were trimmed by 4 bases and 9 bases, with 28 bases remaining between them. Using reference TRBV13 and TRBJ2-7 for the parts outside the CDR3, the full variable domain is AAGVIQSPRHLIKEKRETATLKCYPIPRHDTVYWYQQGPGQDPQFLISFYEKMQSDKGSIPDRFSAQQFSDYHSELNMSSLELGDSALYFCASSYLPSSGQLPMQYFGPGTRLTVT.

The chain employs TRBV5-4 and TRBJ1-1; D is unclear. V lost 3 bases and J lost 0, with 6 bases in between. In germline, CDR1 is SGHNT, CDR2 YYREEE (reference sequence). This CDR3 region has 13 residues. The CDR3 loop reads CASSSSVNTEAFF. The CDR3 DNA is TGTGCCAGCAGCTCTTCAGTGAACACTGAAGCTTTCTTT.

The CDR3 DNA follows: TGCGCCAGCAGCCGTACTGTCCTGTTGAACACTGAAGCTTTCTTT. Translating gives CASSRTVLLNTEAFF. V gene TRBV5-1 combines with J gene TRBJ1-1, with no clear D. Looked up from germline, CDR1 is SGHRS and CDR2 is YFSETQ. The CDR3 contains 15 residues. V was clipped by 4 bases and J by 0 bases, with 13 bases between them.

The J gene is TRBJ2-5, the V gene TRBV7-2, with D hard to call. Trimming cost V 6 bases and J 4 bases, with 9 bases left between them. The CDR3 totals 12 residues. CDR1 and CDR2 (germline): SGHTA, FQGNSA. CDR3: CASSPTGETQYF. CDR3 nucleotides: TGTGCCAGCAGTCCGACTGGAGAGACCCAGTACTTC.

The chain employs TRBV28 and TRBJ2-7; a possible D gene is TRBD1 (6 bases). The CDR3 runs 13 residues. CDR1 is MDHEN, CDR2 SYDVKM, per germline. Deletions cut 6 bases from V and 3 bases from J, with 12 bases between. The CDR3 reads CASRRRQVYEQYF. The CDR3, as DNA: TGTGCCAGCAGACGCCGACAGGTCTACGAGCAGTACTTC.

V and J are TRBV10-3 and TRBJ2-7; D may be TRBD1 (6 bases). CDR1 and CDR2 (germline): ENHRY, SYGVKD. V was shortened by 2 bases and J by 0 bases, with 11 bases between the two germline ends. This CDR3 region has 15 residues. The CDR3, as DNA: TGTGCCATCAGTGAGACGATGGACAGCTCCTACGAGCAGTACTTC. Translated, it gives CAISETMDSSYEQYF.

The CDR3 loop is CASSPGPAGGNYYGYTF. CDR3 DNA: TGTGCCAGCAGCCCTGGGCCGGCAGGGGGGAATTACTATGGCTACACCTTC. J is TRBJ1-2 and V is TRBV5-4; TRBD1 aligns across 7 bases. The CDR3 loop spans 17 amino acids. CDR1 is SGHNT and CDR2 is YYREEE in the germline V gene (reference sequence). The ends lost 4 bases at V and 3 bases at J; junction bases unmatched: 15.

The V and J genes are TRBV27 and TRBJ1-2; TRBD1 aligns across 7 bases. Trimming took 3 bases from V and 0 from J; bases not matched to a gene: 10. The V gene's germline CDR1 is MNHEY and CDR2 SMNVEV (reference sequence). This CDR3 contains 17 residues. The CDR3 nucleotides read TGTGCCAGCAGTTTCGCACCTAGACAGGGAACTAACTATGGCTACACCTTC. It codes for CASSFAPRQGTNYGYTF.

The chain carries TRBV28 and TRBJ1-1, with D possibly TRBD1 on 6 matching bases. Trimming pared 5 bases from V and 0 bases from J, leaving 13 bases between. This CDR3 contains 15 residues. Germline-derived CDR1 and CDR2 are MDHEN and SYDVKM. CDR3 coding DNA: TGTGCCAGCAGTCCCCCCGACAGGCTGAACACTGAAGCTTTCTTT. It codes for CASSPPDRLNTEAFF.

This chain uses TRBV5-4 with TRBJ1-4, with a possible D match to TRBD1 (6 bases). The germline V and J ends were trimmed by 7 bases and 5 bases, with 27 bases remaining between them. Germline V gene sequence: CDR1 SGHNT, CDR2 YYREEE (reference sequence). The CDR3 is 18 residues long. The CDR3 sequence: CASGSTMGTTWENEKLFF. CDR3 sequence (DNA): TGTGCCAGCGGATCGACTATGGGGACAACATGGGAAAATGAAAAACTGTTTTTT.

The chain recombines TRBV3-1 (or the pseudogene TRBV3-2) with TRBJ2-4; D ambiguous. Germline CDR1 reads LGHDT; CDR2 reads YNNKEL (reference sequence). The V end was cut by 4 bases, the J end by 12 bases, with 16 bases between. The CDR3 has 13 amino acids. Written as DNA, the CDR3 is TGTGCCAGCAGCCTCAAAGGCGGCAGTCGTCAGTACTTC. Residues: CASSLKGGSRQYF.